These 11 T cell receptor beta chains came from one sample sequenced in a study of T-cell reconstitution after alpha-beta-depleted transplantation in children (dated by TCRdb to between 2015 and 2016). The library was made by PCR. For sequencing, an Illumina HiSeq 2500 was employed. TCR library preparation used molecular barcoding, with unique molecular identifiers applied to normalize quantification of the TCRbeta repertoire. TCRdb itself trimmed the public reads at Q25 with fastp, ran MiXCR and retained productive beta chains. Each record represents a unique CDR3 protein, reported with the most common genes and DNA among its rows. The sample yields about a million distinct CDR3 sequences; about 29% were counted once. The top ten constitute about 28% of the sample. Sample treatment or condition, as interpreted from the label and publication: allogeneic hematopoietic cell transplantation with graft depleted of TCRalphabeta T cells and CD19 B cells.

The starting material was PBMCs, mostly from graft donor cells, obtained 360 days after TCRalphabeta/CD19-depleted stem cell transplant. Receptors were obtained from a boy under three years old who had a stem cell transplant for SCID, so the T cells may come from the graft donor.

The chain recombines TRBV6-1 with TRBJ2-3; 7 nucleotides match TRBD2. V was pared by 0 bases and J by 6 bases, with 9 bases of the junction left unmatched. Germline CDR1 is MNHNS and CDR2 is SASEGT. The CDR3 totals 16 residues. The CDR3 region is CASSEALRTRRDTQYF. The DNA for the CDR3 is TGTGCCAGCAGTGAAGCGCTTCGGACTAGACGGGATACGCAGTATTTT.

V is TRBV6-5 and J is TRBJ1-4; D remains ambiguous. The CDR3 is made up of 15 amino acids. Germline V gives CDR1 MNHEY, CDR2 SVGAGI. V lost 4 bases and J 6 bases, leaving 15 bases between the germline ends. The CDR3 is CASSFRPGKDEKLFF. The CDR3 coding sequence is TGTGCCAGCAGTTTCCGGCCCGGGAAGGATGAAAAACTGTTTTTT.

This clonotype was recorded at least ten times. The V and J genes are TRBV7-9 and TRBJ2-7; D is unresolved. V was cut by 5 bases and J by 7 bases, with 18 bases left in between. The germline gives CDR1 SEHNR, CDR2 FQNEAQ (reference sequence). The CDR3 spans 14 residues. The CDR3 here is CASSPRAGPEEQYF. In DNA, the CDR3 is TGTGCCAGCAGCCCAAGGGCCGGCCCGGAAGAGCAGTACTTC.

V and J are TRBV11-1 and TRBJ2-1, with D perhaps matching TRBD1 (5 bases). Germline CDR1 and CDR2: SGHAT and FQDESV (reference sequence). The CDR3 extends over 13 amino acids. Between the trimmed V and J ends, which lost 2 bases and 9 bases, there was a span of 11 bases. CDR3 region: CASSLNGAGEQFF. The DNA for the CDR3 is TGTGCCAGCAGCTTAAATGGGGCTGGTGAGCAGTTCTTC.

This clonotype has just one count. The V gene is TRBV7-9, the J gene TRBJ1-1, with D hard to call. CDR1 SEHNR and CDR2 FQNEAQ come from the germline V gene (reference sequence). V dropped 3 bases and J dropped 1 base, with 9 bases sitting between them. The CDR3 is made up of 14 amino acids. This CDR3 reads CASSFFLSNTEAFF. For the CDR3, the DNA is TGTGCCAGCAGCTTTTTCCTTTCGAACACTGAAGCTTTCTTT.

The chain uses TRBV7-6 and TRBJ1-1; the D gene is possibly TRBD1 (6 bases). V lost 4 bases and J lost 9, with 15 bases in between. Germline values: CDR1 SGHVS, CDR2 FNYEAQ. This CDR3 contains 13 residues. The DNA of the CDR3 is TGTGCCAGCAGCTCAGAGCGGGGGCGGAAAGCTTTCTTT. Protein: CASSSERGRKAFF.

CDR3 sequence (DNA): TGCAGTGCTAAGAAACTGACAGGGGGCGCAGCTTTCTTT. Amino acids: CSAKKLTGGAAFF. The chain combines TRBV20-1 with TRBJ1-1, with 10 bases that match TRBD1. V gave up 4 bases and J gave up 10 bases; unmatched junction bases: 9. This CDR3 has 13 amino acids. Germline V gene sequence: CDR1 DFQATT, CDR2 SNEGSKA (reference sequence).

This clonotype was detected only a few times. The chain is built from TRBV7-9 and TRBJ2-1; 11 bases map to TRBD2. The CDR3 loop spans 17 amino acids. In germline, CDR1 is SEHNR, CDR2 FQNEAQ (reference sequence). Unmatched junction bases numbered 6, after V lost 2 bases and J lost 3 bases. The CDR3 spells CASSLSVGLADYNEQFF. For the CDR3, the DNA is TGTGCCAGCAGCTTATCGGTGGGACTAGCGGACTACAATGAGCAGTTCTTC.

The chain recombines TRBV2 with TRBJ2-2; D may be TRBD1 (6 bases). Trimming cost V 6 bases and J 5 bases, with 16 bases left between them. The CDR3 length is 15 residues. In germline, CDR1 is SNHLY, CDR2 FYNNEI. The chain's CDR3 is CASRPQGPITGELFF. CDR3 in DNA: TGTGCCAGCAGACCACAGGGACCGATAACCGGGGAGCTGTTTTTT.

There are a few counts of this clonotype. CDR3 sequence reads: CATSSDGFGSGANVLTF. The CDR3 bases are TGTGCCACCAGCAGTGATGGGTTCGGCTCTGGGGCCAACGTCCTGACTTTC. V gene TRBV15 combines with J gene TRBJ2-6, with no clear D. This CDR3 is built from 17 residues. Trimming pared 3 bases from V and 0 bases from J, leaving 12 bases between. Germline CDR1 and CDR2: LNHNV and YYDKDF (reference sequence).

This chain joins TRBV15 and TRBJ2-6, with a tentative D call TRBD1 (5 bases). The CDR3 extends over 14 amino acids. In germline, CDR1 is LNHNV, CDR2 YYDKDF (reference sequence). V lost 7 bases, J lost 0 bases, and 7 bases lay in between. The CDR3, as DNA: TGTGCCACCAAACAGGACTCTGGGGCCAACGTCCTGACTTTC. It translates to CATKQDSGANVLTF.